The 26 T cell receptor beta chains reported below all come from one sample, sequenced in a study of OX40 agonist ivuxolimab in advanced cancers. The table came from immunoSEQ multiplex PCR; TCRdb's copy has only in-frame clones and leaves some out. The sample has tens of thousands of clones; roughly 82% are singletons. The specimen was CD4+ or CD8+ T cells sorted from blood, collected in a trial of the OX40 agonist ivuxolimab. The receptors were gathered from an adult with an advanced solid tumor such as melanoma, head and neck, liver or kidney cancer.

The chain uses TRBV30 and TRBJ1-6, with a tentative D call TRBD1 (5 bases). Germline V gene data show CDR1 as GTSNPN and CDR2 as SVGIG (reference sequence). The CDR3 is 14 residues long. V shed 0 bases and J shed 7 bases, with 10 bases lying between them. Here the CDR3 DNA reads TGTGCCTGGAGTGTGACAGCTGACAATTCACCCCTCCACTTT. The encoded protein is CAWSVTADNSPLHF.

The chain employs TRBV27 and TRBJ2-3, with unresolved D. V was cut by 4 bases and J by 0 bases, with 8 bases left in between. The CDR3 runs 14 residues. In germline, CDR1 is MNHEY, CDR2 SMNVEV (reference sequence). CDR3 amino acids: CASSSGSSTDTQYF. For the CDR3, the DNA is TGTGCCAGCAGTTCGGGCAGCAGCACAGATACGCAGTATTTT.

The gene calls are TRBV19 and TRBJ2-7; 11 bases fit TRBD1. V dropped 3 bases and J dropped 3; count of bases not matched to a gene: 1. CDR1 and CDR2 (germline): LNHDA, SQIVND (reference sequence). This CDR3 has 14 amino acids. The CDR3 bases are TGTGCCAGTAGTATGGGGACAGGGGGCTACGAGCAGTACTTC. Its translation is CASSMGTGGYEQYF. Using reference TRBV19 and TRBJ2-7 for the parts outside the CDR3, the full variable domain is DGGITQSPKYLFRKEGQNVTLSCEQNLNHDAMYWYRQDPGQGLRLIYYSQIVNDFQKGDIAEGYSVSREKKESFPLTVTSAQKNPTAFYLCASSMGTGGYEQYFGPGTRLTVT.

The gene calls are TRBV19 and TRBJ1-4; perhaps TRBD1 as D (6 bases). V shed 8 bases and J shed 4 bases, with 17 bases lying between them. From germline, CDR1 is LNHDA and CDR2 SQIVND (reference sequence). This CDR3 contains 15 residues. CDR3 region: CASSRSTGNNEKLFF. In DNA, the CDR3 is TGTGCCAGTTCTAGATCAACAGGGAATAATGAAAAACTGTTTTTT.

The V call is TRBV6-4, the J call TRBJ2-3; a possible D gene is TRBD2 (7 bases). The CDR3 covers 16 residues. Trimming pared 3 bases from V and 5 bases from J, leaving 18 bases between. Looked up from germline, CDR1 is MRHNA and CDR2 is SNTAGT. DNA for the CDR3: TGTGCCAGCAGTGATTTTGGCGGGGGCAGTATAGATACGCAGTATTTT. This sequence encodes CASSDFGGGSIDTQYF.

This chain joins TRBV5-1 and TRBJ2-3; D gene ambiguous. The assigned J gene may be wrong: the sequence end matches TRBJ1-5 better. CDR3 length equals 14 residues. Per germline, CDR1 SGHRS and CDR2 YFSETQ. The CDR3 region is CASSLGTSTDTQHF. In DNA, the CDR3 is TGCGCCAGCAGCTTGGGAACTAGCACAGATACGCAGCATTTT.

In the case of this clone: One end of the junction does not line up with germline, which may come from a read error. This rearrangement joins TRBV7-7 to TRBJ2-6; D call uncertain. This CDR3 has 13 residues. Germline V gives CDR1 SSHAT, CDR2 FNYEAQ (reference sequence). The CDR3 sequence: CASSPFGANVLTF. CDR3 coding DNA: TGTGCTAGCAGCCCATTCGGCGCCAACGTCCTGACTTTC.

V is TRBV28 and J is TRBJ1-1; unclear D gene. Trimming took off 7 bases at V and 3 bases at J, with 6 bases between the two ends. The germline CDR1 and CDR2 sequences are MDHEN and SYDVKM. The CDR3 runs 11 residues. CDR3 amino acids: CASKQYTEAFF. As DNA, the CDR3 is TGTGCCAGCAAACAGTACACTGAAGCTTTCTTT.

This sequence joins TRBV11-2 and TRBJ2-4, with D maybe TRBD2 (5 bases). V was trimmed by 0 bases and J by 0 bases, leaving 12 bases between them. Looked up from germline, CDR1 is SGHAT and CDR2 is FQNNGV. This CDR3 comprises 17 residues. The CDR3 reads CASSLERVTLAKNIQYF. Written as DNA, the CDR3 is TGTGCCAGCAGCTTAGAGAGGGTCACTTTAGCCAAAAACATTCAGTACTTC.

This sequence joins TRBV19 and TRBJ2-2, with D perhaps assigned TRBD1 or TRBD2 (5 bases each). The CDR3 contains 15 residues. Trimming took off 6 bases at V and 1 base at J, with 12 bases between the two ends. Germline-derived CDR1 and CDR2 are LNHDA and SQIVND (reference sequence). CDR3: CASRTGTENTGELFF. CDR3 DNA: TGTGCCAGTAGGACCGGGACGGAGAACACCGGGGAGCTGTTTTTT.

The chain joins TRBV5-4 to TRBJ1-2; 10 bases map to TRBD1. The CDR3 runs to 14 residues. With V trimmed by 0 bases and J by 6 bases, 2 bases remained unmatched. The germline V gene has CDR1 SGHNT and CDR2 YYREEE (reference sequence). The DNA of the CDR3 is TGTGCCAGCAGCTTGGGGGACAGGGGTAATGGCTACACCTTC. Amino acids: CASSLGDRGNGYTF.

The sample holds a few counts of this clone. This chain connects TRBV5-1 to TRBJ1-1; no firm D call. CDR3 size: 13 residues. Between the trimmed V and J ends, which lost 4 bases and 0 bases, there was a span of 7 bases. CDR1 and CDR2 from the germline V gene are SGHRS and YFSETQ. Here the CDR3 DNA reads TGCGCCAGCAGCCCTAATATGAACACTGAAGCTTTCTTT. The encoded protein is CASSPNMNTEAFF.

The CDR3 DNA is TGTGCCAGTAGTATGAGGACAGGGGGGTTTAGCAATCAGCCCCAGCATTTT. Encoded protein: CASSMRTGGFSNQPQHF. This sequence joins TRBV19 and TRBJ1-5, with TRBD1 identical over 10 bases. Trimming removed 3 bases from V and 0 bases from J; junction bases left unmatched: 5. This CDR3 spans 17 amino acids. In germline, CDR1 is LNHDA, CDR2 SQIVND (reference sequence).

This clone is medium-sized. This chain connects TRBV7-7 to TRBJ2-3, with unresolved D. Germline V gives CDR1 SSHAT, CDR2 FNYEAQ (reference sequence). This CDR3 is 13 amino acids long. V was pared by 2 bases and J by 1 base, with 4 bases between. CDR3 loop: CASSLSGTDTQYF. The CDR3 region has the DNA TGTGCCAGCAGCTTAAGCGGCACAGATACGCAGTATTTT.

The chain employs TRBV5-6 and TRBJ1-5, with D maybe TRBD1 (5 bases). Germline CDR1 and CDR2: SGHDT and YYEEEE. V lost 0 bases to trimming and J lost 4 bases, with 8 bases between them. The length of the CDR3 is 14 residues. Written as DNA, the CDR3 is TGTGCCAGCAGCTTGGGACAGATTAATCAGCCCCAGCATTTT. It encodes CASSLGQINQPQHF. Full variable domain (missing parts from reference TRBV5-6 and TRBJ1-5): DAGVTQSPTHLIKTRGQQVTLRCSPKSGHDTVSWYQQALGQGPQFIFQYYEEEERQRGNFPDRFSGHQFPNYSSELNVNALLLGDSALYLCASSLGQINQPQHFGDGTRLSIL.

The chain joins TRBV2 to TRBJ1-2; D may be TRBD1 (5 bases). The CDR3 contains 14 residues. Germline loops: CDR1 SNHLY, CDR2 FYNNEI. Trimming removed 2 bases at V and 3 bases at J, with 10 bases between. The CDR3 sequence is CASSEMRGDYGYTF. CDR3 DNA sequence: TGTGCCAGCAGTGAAATGCGGGGGGACTATGGCTACACCTTC.

The V gene is TRBV10-3, the J gene TRBJ2-6; D is uncertain. There are 16 residues in the CDR3. V was clipped by 3 bases and J by 0 bases, with 9 bases between them. From germline, CDR1 is ENHRY and CDR2 SYGVKD. CDR3 DNA: TGTGCCATCAGTGAACACCTGAGCTCTGGGGCCAACGTCCTGACTTTC. This sequence encodes CAISEHLSSGANVLTF.

This sequence joins TRBV11-3 and TRBJ2-2, with D possibly called TRBD1 or TRBD2 (5 bases each). The CDR3 spans 15 residues. Germline CDR1 SGHNT, CDR2 YENEEA. V gave up 0 bases and J gave up 2 bases, with 7 bases separating them. For the CDR3, the DNA is TGTGCCAGCAGCTTAGACGGGGCTAACACCGGGGAGCTGTTTTTT. Translated: CASSLDGANTGELFF.

The rearrangement links TRBV11-2 to TRBJ2-3; 10 bases agree with TRBD2. This CDR3 has 16 amino acids. Germline assignment: CDR1 SGHAT and CDR2 FQNNGV. V dropped 4 bases and J dropped 0; count of bases not matched to a gene: 4. The CDR3 spells CASSSMTSGSTDTQYF. The CDR3, as DNA: TGTGCCAGCAGCTCTATGACTAGCGGGAGCACAGATACGCAGTATTTT.

V gene TRBV28 combines with J gene TRBJ2-5; weak D call: TRBD2 (7 bases). Trimming took 11 bases from V and 4 from J, leaving 23 bases between them. The CDR3 consists of 15 residues. Germline assignment: CDR1 MDHEN and CDR2 SYDVKM. This CDR3 reads CASNSRGAGGETQYF. In nucleotides, the CDR3 is TGTGCCTCAAACTCCCGGGGGGCAGGAGGAGAGACCCAGTACTTC.

The rearrangement links TRBV2 to TRBJ2-2; D might be TRBD1 (6 bases). The V end was cut by 8 bases, the J end by 3 bases, with 10 bases between. The CDR3 loop spans 13 amino acids. Per the germline V gene, CDR1 is SNHLY and CDR2 is FYNNEI. The chain's CDR3 is CASAGQYTGELFF. The CDR3 coding sequence is TGTGCCAGCGCCGGACAGTACACCGGGGAGCTGTTTTTT.

The chain couples TRBV7-9 to TRBJ1-2, with TRBD1 matching over 12 bases. In germline, CDR1 is SEHNR, CDR2 FQNEAQ (reference sequence). V gave up 4 bases and J gave up 4 bases; unmatched junction bases: 7. This CDR3 contains 16 residues. CDR3 sequence: CASSSAGTGGVYGYTF. The CDR3 bases are TGTGCCAGCAGCTCCGCCGGGACAGGGGGCGTCTATGGCTACACCTTC.

The genes are TRBV9 and TRBJ2-1; the D is unclear. This CDR3 has 11 residues. Trimming removed 3 bases at V and 6 bases at J, with 4 bases between. CDR1 and CDR2 from the germline V gene are SGDLS and YYNGEE. Here the CDR3 reads CASSAANEQFF. DNA for the CDR3: TGTGCCAGCAGCGCCGCCAATGAGCAGTTCTTC.

V usage is TRBV19 and J usage is TRBJ1-2; weak D call: TRBD1 (5 bases). The CDR3 consists of 14 residues. Germline V lookup: CDR1 LNHDA, CDR2 SQIVND (reference sequence). Trimming stripped 0 bases from V and 8 bases from J, with 13 bases between. CDR3 loop: CASSIDFSGTGYTF. The CDR3 DNA sequence: TGTGCCAGTAGTATAGATTTCTCGGGGACGGGCTACACCTTC.

The gene calls are TRBV9 and TRBJ2-1; 11 bases match TRBD2. CDR3 length: 19 residues. Looked up from germline, CDR1 is SGDLS and CDR2 is YYNGEE. V trimming: 9 bases; J trimming: 0 bases; junction bases outside the gene matches: 17. The CDR3 protein is CATDPGTSGGLSSYNEQFF. The CDR3 DNA follows: TGTGCCACCGACCCTGGCACTAGCGGGGGCCTGAGCTCCTACAATGAGCAGTTCTTC.

As DNA, the CDR3 is TGCAGCGTTGAGAGGCGGCTGAACACTGAAGCTTTCTTT. Translating gives CSVERRLNTEAFF. The rearrangement uses TRBV29-1 and TRBJ1-1; D unclear. Germline assignment: CDR1 SQVTM and CDR2 ANQGSEA. V was cut by 3 bases and J by 0 bases, with 8 bases left in between. The length of the CDR3 is 13 residues.